The 14 T cell receptor beta chains given below trace back to one sample, sequenced in a study of T cell responses to AZD1222 COVID-19 vaccine. Using immunoSEQ multiplex PCR, the repertoire was profiled, and TCRdb retains in-frame clones only, with some absent. The sample holds over 120,000 clones, about 90% seen once. The sample in question was peripheral blood, obtained on day 0 of AZD1222 vaccination. The receptors derive from an adult in good health.

The V gene is TRBV9, the J gene TRBJ2-1; 10 nucleotides match TRBD2. V lost 4 bases and J lost 4; bases outside the gene matches: 14. CDR3 length: 18 residues. Germline V CDR1 and CDR2: SGDLS, YYNGEE. The CDR3: CASSPSQRLAGDYNEQFF. The CDR3 DNA reads as TGTGCCAGCAGCCCGAGTCAGCGGCTAGCGGGGGATTACAATGAGCAGTTCTTC.

The chain is built from TRBV7-3 and TRBJ2-7; tentatively, D is TRBD1 or TRBD2 (6 bases each). Per the germline V gene, CDR1 is SGHTA and CDR2 is FQGTGA. V lost 0 bases and J lost 2, with 14 bases in between. The CDR3 contains 16 residues. The DNA of the CDR3 is TGTGCCAGCAGCTTAACGGTAGGGGGGAGGCCCTACGAGCAGTACTTC. This encodes CASSLTVGGRPYEQYF. Filled out from reference TRBV7-3 and TRBJ2-7, the complete variable domain reads GAGVSQTPSNKVTEKGKYVELRCDPISGHTALYWYRQSLGQGPEFLIYFQGTGAADDSGLPNDRFFAVRPEGSVSTLKIQRTERGDSAVYLCASSLTVGGRPYEQYFGPGTRLTVT.

The V gene is TRBV19, the J gene TRBJ1-5, with D unclear. This CDR3 region has 16 residues. The germline CDR1 and CDR2 sequences are LNHDA and SQIVND (reference sequence). Trimming removed 8 bases at V and 2 bases at J, with 19 bases between. CDR3 bases: TGTGCCAGTTTATATACAGCGCAGGTCGGCAATCAGCCCCAGCATTTT. Translated, it gives CASLYTAQVGNQPQHF.

The chain employs TRBV5-4 and TRBJ2-7, with D perhaps given as TRBD1 or TRBD2 (6 bases each). Looked up from germline, CDR1 is SGHNT and CDR2 is YYREEE (reference sequence). Trimming stripped 4 bases from V and 2 bases from J, with 13 bases between. The CDR3 runs 14 residues. The CDR3 DNA follows: TGTGCCAGCAGCCCATTTGGGGGGCCCTACGAGCAGTACTTC. This codes for CASSPFGGPYEQYF.

The rearrangement links TRBV7-9 to TRBJ1-5; 7 bases agree with TRBD1. The CDR3 covers 13 residues. J lost 6 bases, V lost 3 bases, and 2 bases had no gene match. The germline gives CDR1 SEHNR, CDR2 FQNEAQ (reference sequence). CDR3 nucleotide sequence: TGTGCCAGCAGCTTGGCAGGGGGTCAGCCCCAGCATTTT. Protein sequence: CASSLAGGQPQHF.

The chain links TRBV11-2 to TRBJ2-4, with 8 bases aligning to TRBD2. V lost 2 bases and J lost 9; bases outside the gene matches: 12. Looked up from germline, CDR1 is SGHAT and CDR2 is FQNNGV. CDR3 length: 16 residues. The CDR3 sequence is CASSLRTGAGGGIQYF. In DNA form, the CDR3 reads TGTGCCAGCAGCTTAAGAACCGGGGCGGGAGGAGGCATTCAGTACTTC.

This clone was found once. J is TRBJ2-2 and V is TRBV19, with D tentatively TRBD2 (6 bases). Germline lookup yields CDR1 LNHDA and CDR2 SQIVND (reference sequence). V was shortened by 8 bases and J by 5 bases, with 9 bases between the two germline ends. CDR3 length: 12 amino acids. The CDR3 nucleotides read TGTGCCAGTCAACGGGGGACCGGGGAGCTGTTTTTT. Translation gives CASQRGTGELFF.

This clone showed up just once. CDR3 nucleotide sequence: TGTGCCAGCAGCTTAGCGACAGGGTTGGGCTACGAGCAGTACTTC. As protein: CASSLATGLGYEQYF. This chain connects TRBV7-9 to TRBJ2-7; 7 bases align to TRBD1. V gave up 0 bases and J gave up 3 bases; unmatched junction bases: 5. The V gene's germline CDR1 is SEHNR and CDR2 FQNEAQ (reference sequence). This CDR3 is built from 15 residues.

The genes are TRBV11-2 and TRBJ1-2; D possibly corresponds to TRBD1 (6 bases). Germline V gives CDR1 SGHAT, CDR2 FQNNGV. This CDR3 comprises 16 residues. V lost 0 bases to trimming and J lost 8 bases, with 19 bases between them. Here the CDR3 reads CASSLDPTGFVYGYTF. The CDR3 bases are TGTGCCAGCAGCTTAGATCCCACAGGGTTTGTCTACGGCTACACCTTC.

The chain is built from TRBV3-1 (or the pseudogene TRBV3-2) and TRBJ1-4; the D is unclear. Germline V gene data show CDR1 as LGHDT and CDR2 as YNNKEL (reference sequence). V was clipped by 5 bases and J by 8 bases, with 12 bases between them. This CDR3 has 13 amino acids. The CDR3 DNA reads as TGTGCCAGCAGCTTCGACCCGGGGGAAAAACTGTTTTTT. Its protein product is CASSFDPGEKLFF.

This clone appeared once. This sequence joins TRBV28 and TRBJ1-3; a weak D match, TRBD1 (6 bases). CDR3 length: 14 amino acids. Trimming left V 5 bases short and J 0 bases short, with 8 bases between. Germline CDR1 reads MDHEN; CDR2 reads SYDVKM. The CDR3 DNA reads TGTGCCAGCAGTAGGGGGAGCTCTGGAAACACCATATATTTT. Its translation: CASSRGSSGNTIYF.

The chain has TRBV19 and TRBJ2-7, with D maybe TRBD1 (5 bases). Trimming left V 3 bases short and J 2 bases short, with 11 bases between. CDR1 is LNHDA and CDR2 is SQIVND in the germline V gene (reference sequence). The CDR3 length is 14 residues. The DNA for the CDR3 is TGTGCCAGTAGTATTGGCGACAGTGCCTACGAGCAGTACTTC. Protein: CASSIGDSAYEQYF. Drawing the rest from reference TRBV19 and TRBJ2-7, the complete variable domain is DGGITQSPKYLFRKEGQNVTLSCEQNLNHDAMYWYRQDPGQGLRLIYYSQIVNDFQKGDIAEGYSVSREKKESFPLTVTSAQKNPTAFYLCASSIGDSAYEQYFGPGTRLTVT.

The V call is TRBV7-2, the J call TRBJ2-7; D unresolved. V was clipped by 5 bases and J by 4 bases, with 15 bases between them. In germline, CDR1 is SGHTA, CDR2 FQGNSA. This CDR3 contains 14 residues. This CDR3 is CASSADRYQYEQYF. The DNA of the CDR3 is TGTGCCAGCAGCGCGGACCGATACCAATACGAGCAGTACTTC.

The rearrangement uses TRBV7-9 and TRBJ2-7; no definite D call. Germline V gene lookup returns CDR1 SEHNR and CDR2 FQNEAQ (reference sequence). Trimming shortened V by 5 bases and J by 2 bases, and 13 bases separated the two germline ends. CDR3 length: 14 residues. In DNA, the CDR3 is TGTGCCAGCAGCCCGGACGGCGCTACCTACGAGCAGTACTTC. This gives the protein CASSPDGATYEQYF.